This TCR beta chain was observed in a study of blood T cell repertoires in COVID-19. As handled by the study authors: Amplification from reference gene primers served as the basis for estimated nucleated cell counts. Data came from immunoSEQ multiplex PCR; TCRdb stores just in-frame clones and leaves some out. V and J calls and clone size follow that table, whereas D and trimming were derived from the DNA. The sample carries some 96,000 clones, approximately 80% recorded once. CDR1 is SNHLY, CDR2 FYNNEI, per germline. Trimming removed 7 bases from V and 5 bases from J; junction bases left unmatched: 10. The CDR3 is made up of 14 amino acids. In this sample, this clone turned up many times.

The sample was peripheral blood. The rearrangement uses TRBV2 and TRBJ1-1; 7 bases align to TRBD1. This TCR was sampled from a woman in her 70s with acute or convalescent COVID-19. The CDR3 DNA reads as TGTGCCAGCAACTCCAGGACAGGAGGAACTGAAGCTTTCTTT. Protein product: CASNSRTGGTEAFF.